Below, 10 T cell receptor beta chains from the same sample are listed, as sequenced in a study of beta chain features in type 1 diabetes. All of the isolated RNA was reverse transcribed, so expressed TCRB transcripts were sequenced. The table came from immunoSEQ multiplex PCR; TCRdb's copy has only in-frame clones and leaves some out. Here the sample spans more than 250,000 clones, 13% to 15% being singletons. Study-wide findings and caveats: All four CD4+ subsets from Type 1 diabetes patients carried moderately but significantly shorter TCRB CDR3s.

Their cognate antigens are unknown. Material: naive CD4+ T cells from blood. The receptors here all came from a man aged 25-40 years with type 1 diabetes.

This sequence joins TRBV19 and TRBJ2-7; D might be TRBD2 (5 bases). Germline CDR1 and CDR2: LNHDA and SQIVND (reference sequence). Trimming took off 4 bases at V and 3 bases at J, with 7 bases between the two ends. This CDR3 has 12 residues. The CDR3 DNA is TGTGCCAGTAGTACTCGGGACTACGAGCAGTACTTC. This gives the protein CASSTRDYEQYF. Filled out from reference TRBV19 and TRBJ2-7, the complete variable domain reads DGGITQSPKYLFRKEGQNVTLSCEQNLNHDAMYWYRQDPGQGLRLIYYSQIVNDFQKGDIAEGYSVSREKKESFPLTVTSAQKNPTAFYLCASSTRDYEQYFGPGTRLTVT.

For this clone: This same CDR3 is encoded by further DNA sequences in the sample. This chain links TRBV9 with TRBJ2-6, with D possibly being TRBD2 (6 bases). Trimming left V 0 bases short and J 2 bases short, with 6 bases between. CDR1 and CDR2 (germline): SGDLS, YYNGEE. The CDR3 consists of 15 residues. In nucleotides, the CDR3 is TGTGCCAGCAGCGTAGGGGGGGCTGGGGCCAACGTCCTGACTTTC. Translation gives CASSVGGAGANVLTF.

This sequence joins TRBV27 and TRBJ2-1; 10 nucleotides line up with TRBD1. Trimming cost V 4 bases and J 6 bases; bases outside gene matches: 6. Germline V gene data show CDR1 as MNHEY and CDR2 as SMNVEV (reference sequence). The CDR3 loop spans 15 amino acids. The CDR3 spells CASSSRDRGFNEQFF. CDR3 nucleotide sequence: TGTGCCAGCAGTTCCCGGGACAGGGGCTTCAATGAGCAGTTCTTC.

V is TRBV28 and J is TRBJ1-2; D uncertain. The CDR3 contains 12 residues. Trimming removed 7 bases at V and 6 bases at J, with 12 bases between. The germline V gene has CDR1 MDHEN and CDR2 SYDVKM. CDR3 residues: CASTTGSHGYTF. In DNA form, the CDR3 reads TGTGCCAGCACTACCGGGAGTCATGGCTACACCTTC.

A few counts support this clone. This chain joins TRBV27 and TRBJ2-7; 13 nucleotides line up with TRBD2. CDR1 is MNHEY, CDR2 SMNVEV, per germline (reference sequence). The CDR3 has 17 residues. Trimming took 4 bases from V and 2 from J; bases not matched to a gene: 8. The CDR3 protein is CASSSYGLAGVAYEQYF. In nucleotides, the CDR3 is TGTGCCAGCAGTTCCTACGGACTAGCGGGAGTTGCCTACGAGCAGTACTTC.

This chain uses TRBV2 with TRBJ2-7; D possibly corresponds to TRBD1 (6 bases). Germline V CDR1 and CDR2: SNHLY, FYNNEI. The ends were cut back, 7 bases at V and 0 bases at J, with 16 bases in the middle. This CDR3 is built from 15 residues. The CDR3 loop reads CASKRDTLFSYEQYF. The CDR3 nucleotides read TGTGCCAGCAAACGGGACACCTTGTTCTCCTACGAGCAGTACTTC.

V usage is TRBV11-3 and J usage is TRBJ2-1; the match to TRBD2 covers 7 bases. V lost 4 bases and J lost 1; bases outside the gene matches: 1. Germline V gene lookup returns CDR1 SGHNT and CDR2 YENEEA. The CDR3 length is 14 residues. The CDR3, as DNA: TGTGCCAGCAGCTACGGGGGGTCCTACAATGAGCAGTTCTTC. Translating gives CASSYGGSYNEQFF.

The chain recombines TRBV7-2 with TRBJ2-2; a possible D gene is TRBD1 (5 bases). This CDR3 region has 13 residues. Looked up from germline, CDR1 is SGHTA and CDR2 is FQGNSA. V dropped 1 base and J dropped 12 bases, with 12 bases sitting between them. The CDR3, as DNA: TGTGCCAGCAGCTTAGATCGGGCAGGGCAGCTGTTTTTT. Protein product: CASSLDRAGQLFF.

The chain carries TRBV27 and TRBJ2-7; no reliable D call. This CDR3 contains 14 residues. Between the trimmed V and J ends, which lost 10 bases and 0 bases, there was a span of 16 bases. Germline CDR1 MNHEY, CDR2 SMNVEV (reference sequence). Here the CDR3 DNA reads TGTGCCAATAGAGCCGACTCGCTCTCCTACGAGCAGTACTTC. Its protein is CANRADSLSYEQYF.

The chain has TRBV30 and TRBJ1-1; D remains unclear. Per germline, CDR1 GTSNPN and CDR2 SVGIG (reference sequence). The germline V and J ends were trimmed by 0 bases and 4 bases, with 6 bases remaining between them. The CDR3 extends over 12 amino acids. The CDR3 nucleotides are TGTGCCTGGAGTGTAGGGAGCACTGAAGCTTTCTTT. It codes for CAWSVGSTEAFF.